Shown below are 25 T cell receptor beta chains from a single sample sequenced in a study of T-cell memory formation after mild COVID-19. TCRdb used MiXCR to reprocess the 5' RACE reads, holding one entry per CDR3 protein. The repertoire consists of about 600,000 distinct CDR3 sequences, with less than 25% occurring once and the leading ten covering about 8.2%. The sequenced sample was PBMCs or a T cell subset sorted from them (not recorded which). These receptor sequences come from an adult woman who had mild COVID-19 (a few samples of this study predate the infection). Cell type and time point are not known.

A few counts support this clonotype. This chain's CDR3 is CSARRRDYSYEQYF. For the CDR3, the DNA is TGCAGTGCTAGACGCAGGGACTACTCCTACGAGCAGTACTTC. The chain carries TRBV20-1 and TRBJ2-7; 7 nucleotides match TRBD2. This CDR3 spans 14 amino acids. V shed 2 bases, J shed 0 bases, and the junction held 4 bases outside the gene matches. CDR1 is DFQATT and CDR2 is SNEGSKA in the germline V gene (reference sequence).

CDR3 bases: TGTGCCAGCAGTGAAGGGGGACAGGGGGAGACCCAGTACTTC. Translating it yields CASSEGGQGETQYF. The chain uses TRBV25-1 and TRBJ2-5; 10 bases line up with TRBD1. V lost 2 bases, J lost 5 bases, and 2 bases stayed unmatched. The CDR3 totals 14 residues. Germline CDR1 and CDR2: MGHDK and SYGVNS.

The chain has TRBV7-6 and TRBJ1-2, with 8 positions matching TRBD1. With V trimmed by 1 base and J by 6 bases, 7 bases remained unmatched. The CDR3 is 15 residues long. Germline CDR1 SGHVS, CDR2 FNYEAQ. The CDR3 spells CASSLGGTGIDGYTF. The CDR3 nucleotides are TGTGCCAGCAGCTTAGGAGGGACAGGTATAGATGGCTACACCTTC.

The chain combines TRBV5-1 with TRBJ2-1; TRBD1 is a possible D gene (5 bases). Germline assignment: CDR1 SGHRS and CDR2 YFSETQ. V was cut by 2 bases and J by 1 base, with 16 bases left in between. The CDR3 length is 17 residues. Here the CDR3 DNA reads TGCGCCAGCAGCTTTATAGGGGCGGCGTCTTCCTACAATGAGCAGTTCTTC. Its translation is CASSFIGAASSYNEQFF. The full variable domain, its missing parts supplied by reference TRBV5-1 and TRBJ2-1, is KAGVTQTPRYLIKTRGQQVTLSCSPISGHRSVSWYQQTPGQGLQFLFEYFSETQRNKGNFPGRFSGRQFSNSRSEMNVSTLELGDSALYLCASSFIGAASSYNEQFFGPGTRLTVL.

A few counts support this clonotype. The rearrangement joins TRBV7-9 to TRBJ2-3; weak D call: TRBD2 (5 bases). Germline V lookup: CDR1 SEHNR, CDR2 FQNEAQ (reference sequence). The CDR3 sequence is 14 residues long. Deletions cut 1 base from V and 4 bases from J, with 9 bases between. The CDR3 loop is CASSLVVEADTQYF. CDR3 bases: TGTGCCAGCAGCTTAGTGGTGGAGGCAGATACGCAGTATTTT.

The chain carries TRBV6-5 and TRBJ1-2; D gene unclear. The CDR3 spans 15 residues. Deletions cut 0 bases from V and 4 bases from J, with 12 bases between. Germline-derived CDR1 and CDR2 are MNHEY and SVGAGI. CDR3 sequence reads: CASSYSSKVTYGYTF. CDR3 DNA: TGTGCCAGCAGTTACTCGAGCAAGGTCACCTATGGCTACACCTTC.

This clonotype was found a few times. J is TRBJ2-1 and V is TRBV5-1; 7 bases agree with TRBD2. Germline V lookup: CDR1 SGHRS, CDR2 YFSETQ. The V segment lost 1 base and the J segment 5 bases; nucleotides outside the gene matches: 12. The CDR3 contains 17 residues. DNA of the CDR3: TGCGCCAGCAGCTTGTTGTGGGCGGGAGCCTATGACAATGAGCAGTTCTTC. Its protein is CASSLLWAGAYDNEQFF.

J is TRBJ1-2 and V is TRBV5-5; D is possibly TRBD1 (6 bases). V lost 2 bases, J lost 3 bases, and 14 bases lay in between. CDR3 length: 15 residues. Per the germline V gene, CDR1 is SGHKS and CDR2 is YYEKEE (reference sequence). The DNA of the CDR3 is TGTGCCAGCAGCTTTTCACAGGGCGTCTACTATGGCTACACCTTC. This codes for CASSFSQGVYYGYTF. Looking up the rest from reference TRBV5-5 and TRBJ1-2 gives the full variable domain: DAGVTQSPTHLIKTRGQQVTLRCSPISGHKSVSWYQQVLGQGPQFIFQYYEKEERGRGNFPDRFSARQFPNYSSELNVNALLLGDSALYLCASSFSQGVYYGYTFGSGTRLTVV.

The table lists this clonotype with a few counts. The genes are TRBV29-1 and TRBJ2-1; no clear D. Germline values: CDR1 SQVTM, CDR2 ANQGSEA. V was trimmed by 3 bases and J by 1 base, leaving 10 bases between them. The CDR3 has 14 residues. This CDR3 reads CSVELQLSYNEQFF. DNA of the CDR3: TGCAGCGTTGAGTTACAGTTGTCCTACAATGAGCAGTTCTTC.

The chain's CDR3 is CASSPVGAGGYNEQFF. In DNA, the CDR3 is TGTGCCAGCAGCCCGGTCGGCGCGGGGGGATACAATGAGCAGTTCTTC. The rearrangement links TRBV7-7 to TRBJ2-1, with TRBD2 matching over 8 bases. Germline V gene lookup returns CDR1 SSHAT and CDR2 FNYEAQ (reference sequence). This CDR3 has 16 amino acids. J gave up 4 bases and V 5 bases, and 10 bases lay outside the gene matches.

The V gene is TRBV4-1, the J gene TRBJ1-4; 9 positions match TRBD1. This CDR3 contains 20 residues. V lost 0 bases to trimming and J lost 3 bases; unmatched junction nucleotides: 14. CDR1 is MGHRA, CDR2 YSYEKL, per germline. CDR3 nucleotides: TGCGCCAGCAGCCAAGATAGGAACAGGGGGCTAAGTCGGCCTAATGAAAAACTGTTTTTT. Translating gives CASSQDRNRGLSRPNEKLFF.

V usage is TRBV19 and J usage is TRBJ2-3, with a possible D match to TRBD1 (5 bases). The CDR3 extends over 13 amino acids. With 4 bases removed from V and 6 bases from J, the gap between germline ends came to 11 bases. Germline lookup yields CDR1 LNHDA and CDR2 SQIVND (reference sequence). The CDR3 region is CASSSRTQDTQYF. The CDR3 DNA is TGTGCCAGTAGTAGTAGGACACAGGATACGCAGTATTTT. The full variable domain, its missing parts supplied by reference TRBV19 and TRBJ2-3, is DGGITQSPKYLFRKEGQNVTLSCEQNLNHDAMYWYRQDPGQGLRLIYYSQIVNDFQKGDIAEGYSVSREKKESFPLTVTSAQKNPTAFYLCASSSRTQDTQYFGPGTRLTVL.

The CDR3 region has the DNA TGTGCCAGCAGCCAAGGACTATTAACAGATACGCAGTATTTT. Its protein is CASSQGLLTDTQYF. The rearrangement links TRBV3-1 to TRBJ2-3, with a tentative D call TRBD2 (5 bases). With 1 base removed from V and 3 bases from J, the gap between germline ends came to 8 bases. The CDR3 runs to 14 residues. The germline gives CDR1 LGHDT, CDR2 YNNKEL (reference sequence).

This clonotype has just a few counts. One junction end disagrees with the germline gene, perhaps due to a read error. The CDR3 sequence: CASSSTSGIYEQCF. CDR3 nucleotide sequence: TGTGCCAGCAGCTCGACTAGCGGGATATACGAGCAGTGCTTC. The chain is built from TRBV7-9 and TRBJ2-7; 11 bases line up with TRBD2. CDR3 size: 14 residues. From germline, CDR1 is SEHNR and CDR2 FQNEAQ (reference sequence). Together with reference TRBV7-9 and TRBJ2-7, the CDR3 gives the full variable domain: DTGVSQNPRHKITKRGQNVTFRCDPISEHNRLYWYRQTLGQGPEFLTYFQNEAQLEKSRLLSDRFSAERPKGSFSTLEIQRTEQGDSAMYLCASSSTSGIYEQCFGPGTRLTVT.

V is TRBV5-5 and J is TRBJ1-5; D possibly corresponds to TRBD1 (5 bases). This CDR3 region has 16 residues. V was cut by 4 bases and J by 0 bases, with 14 bases left in between. From germline, CDR1 is SGHKS and CDR2 YYEKEE (reference sequence). In DNA, the CDR3 is TGTGCCAGCAGCCCCGTGGGGGGGGATAGCAATCAGCCCCAGCATTTT. The encoded protein is CASSPVGGDSNQPQHF.

The chain carries TRBV27 and TRBJ1-5; D gene unclear. The germline gives CDR1 MNHEY, CDR2 SMNVEV (reference sequence). Trimming took off 3 bases at V and 4 bases at J, with 7 bases between the two ends. The CDR3 spans 13 residues. CDR3 sequence (DNA): TGTGCCAGCAGTTTTCGGGTTAATCAGCCCCAGCATTTT. This sequence encodes CASSFRVNQPQHF.

V is TRBV20-1 and J is TRBJ2-3, with D tentatively TRBD1 (6 bases). V was trimmed by 6 bases and J by 2 bases, leaving 15 bases between them. Germline CDR1 and CDR2: DFQATT and SNEGSKA (reference sequence). This CDR3 is 14 amino acids long. The CDR3 nucleotides are TGCAGTGCCCGGACAGAAACCCCCACAGATACGCAGTATTTT. Its translation is CSARTETPTDTQYF.

The chain joins TRBV7-2 to TRBJ2-2; 10 bases line up with TRBD2. Unmatched junction bases numbered 6, after V lost 5 bases and J lost 0 bases. The germline CDR1 and CDR2 sequences are SGHTA and FQGNSA. The CDR3 runs to 17 residues. The CDR3 reads CASSTPSGSANTGELFF. The DNA of the CDR3 is TGTGCCAGCAGCACCCCTAGCGGGAGCGCGAACACCGGGGAGCTGTTTTTT.

The CDR3 protein is CASSQETRIRTEAFF. CDR3 in DNA: TGCGCCAGCAGCCAAGAAACGAGGATCCGGACCGAGGCTTTCTTT. The chain has TRBV4-3 and TRBJ1-1; the D is unclear. The CDR3 loop spans 15 amino acids. Trimming took off 0 bases at V and 11 bases at J, with 19 bases between the two ends. The germline gives CDR1 LGHNA, CDR2 YSLEER.

The chain has TRBV20-1 and TRBJ1-1, with D maybe TRBD1 (6 bases). This CDR3 is built from 14 residues. CDR1 is DFQATT and CDR2 is SNEGSKA in the germline V gene (reference sequence). Trimming removed 4 bases at V and 4 bases at J, with 16 bases between. This chain's CDR3 is CSAKGGLEITEAFF. CDR3 sequence (DNA): TGCAGTGCTAAGGGGGGACTCGAGATCACTGAAGCTTTCTTT.

This clonotype appeared many times. The rearrangement uses TRBV7-9 and TRBJ2-7; no reliable D call. This CDR3 region has 12 residues. Germline-derived CDR1 and CDR2 are SEHNR and FQNEAQ (reference sequence). V was shortened by 3 bases and J by 6 bases, with 9 bases between the two germline ends. The DNA of the CDR3 is TGTGCCAGCAGCTTCCCTACTGGCGAGCAGTACTTC. It translates to CASSFPTGEQYF.

The chain combines TRBV5-1 with TRBJ2-2, with TRBD1 matching over 9 bases. Germline loops: CDR1 SGHRS, CDR2 YFSETQ. CDR3 size: 15 residues. Trimming cost V 4 bases and J 6 bases; bases outside gene matches: 7. The CDR3 bases are TGCGCCAGCAGCGTCCCGGGACAGGGAGCCGGGGAGCTGTTTTTT. This encodes CASSVPGQGAGELFF.

About this clonotype itself: A much larger clone differs by one base, so this may be a read error. The V gene is TRBV7-6, the J gene TRBJ2-1, with D perhaps matching TRBD1 or TRBD2 (6 bases each). Looked up from germline, CDR1 is SGHVS and CDR2 is FNYEAQ. The CDR3 is made up of 13 amino acids. Trimming removed 6 bases at V and 9 bases at J, with 15 bases between. DNA of the CDR3: TGTGCCAGCAGTTCAGAGGGGGGTGGTGAGCAGTTCTTC. This sequence encodes CASSSEGGGEQFF.

J is TRBJ1-5 and V is TRBV19; D is unclear. CDR3 length: 14 residues. Between the trimmed V and J ends, which lost 6 bases and 4 bases, there was a span of 13 bases. Per the germline V gene, CDR1 is LNHDA and CDR2 is SQIVND (reference sequence). CDR3 in amino acids: CASREAGDNQPQHF. The DNA of the CDR3 is TGTGCCAGTAGGGAGGCAGGCGATAATCAGCCCCAGCATTTT.

This clonotype was detected only a few times. The gene calls are TRBV10-3 and TRBJ1-1; D call uncertain. CDR1 is ENHRY, CDR2 SYGVKD, per germline. This CDR3 contains 13 residues. CDR3 DNA sequence: TGTGCTACATCGTCAGAGATTGACACTGAAGCTTTCTTT. Protein product: CATSSEIDTEAFF.